This T cell receptor (beta chain) was captured in a study of cytomegalovirus exposure and HLA in healthy donors. This clone was counted only a few times. In the PCR, 60 Vbeta and 13 Jbeta primers were used. Data came from immunoSEQ multiplex PCR; TCRdb stores just in-frame clones and leaves some out. The sample carries about 100,000 clones, 75% recorded once. The junction had 6 bases not matched to a gene; V was cut back by 6 bases and J by 10 bases. CDR1 is MNHNS, CDR2 SASEGT, per germline. The CDR3 totals 13 residues. The TCR originated in a man aged 45-65 years in good health and CMV-seronegative. This chain uses TRBV6-1 with TRBJ1-6; 7 bases agree with TRBD1. The specimen sequenced was PBMCs. CDR3 region: CASSRQGLSPLHF. The CDR3 bases are TGTGCCAGCAGCCGACAGGGTTTGTCACCCCTCCACTTT.